Many counts were recorded for the clone carrying this T cell receptor beta chain. Separate cDNA molecules each had unique molecular identifiers attached to them. TCRdb processed the 5' RACE reads anew with MiXCR; each CDR3 protein has one entry. The sample yields 86,000 or so distinct CDR3 sequences, more than 13% seen once. This sample was included in a study of early T cells in non-severe SARS-CoV-2 infection. The germline gives CDR1 SGHTA, CDR2 FQGTGA. This CDR3 is built from 16 residues. The V gene lost 5 bases and the J gene lost 0 bases, with 15 bases spanning the gap. This sequence joins TRBV7-3 and TRBJ2-3; unclear D gene. Sequencing input: whole blood. The source is an adult who was a healthcare worker with PCR-confirmed SARS-CoV-2 infection or an uninfected control (not recorded which). The CDR3 nucleotides are TGTGCCAGCAGCCCCGGTGGCGGTCCTAGCACAGATACGCAGTATTTT. Its translation is CASSPGGGPSTDTQYF. Based on the CDR3 plus reference TRBV7-3 and TRBJ2-3, the full variable domain is GAGVSQTPSNKVTEKGKYVELRCDPISGHTALYWYRQSLGQGPEFLIYFQGTGAADDSGLPNDRFFAVRPEGSVSTLKIQRTERGDSAVYLCASSPGGGPSTDTQYFGPGTRLTVL.